This T cell receptor beta chain was identified during a study of CD8 T cells in Susac syndrome. Overall study results and limits: It was acknowledged by the study that relatively few individuals were included in its TCR sequencing and HLA analysis.

As to this clonotype: The antigen is unknown.

With random hexamers, roughly 0.45 to 1 ug RNA was reverse transcribed. The CDR3 of TCR beta was amplified by immunoSEQ multiplex PCR across 54 Vbeta and 13 Jbeta. Using its own MiXCR run on the immunoSEQ multiplex PCR reads, TCRdb lists one record per CDR3 protein. The sample contains approximately 150,000 distinct CDR3 sequences, 80% to 85% of which appear only once. CD8+ and CD4+ T cells from blood underwent TCR beta sequencing, which was carried out in a high-throughput format. The multiple sclerosis controls comprised treatment-naive patients whose relapsing-remitting disease was stable or active. Germline V gene sequence: CDR1 MNHEY, CDR2 SMNVEV (reference sequence). This CDR3 is 13 amino acids long. V gave up 4 bases and J gave up 4 bases, with 11 bases separating them.

The chain carries TRBV27 and TRBJ2-7; D gene unclear. The sequence came from a human donor with multiple sclerosis. The sequenced material came from CD8+ T cells from PBMCs. The CDR3 reads CASSYSPLYEQYV. CDR3 bases: TGTGCCAGCAGTTATTCCCCCCTTTACGAGCAGTACGTC.